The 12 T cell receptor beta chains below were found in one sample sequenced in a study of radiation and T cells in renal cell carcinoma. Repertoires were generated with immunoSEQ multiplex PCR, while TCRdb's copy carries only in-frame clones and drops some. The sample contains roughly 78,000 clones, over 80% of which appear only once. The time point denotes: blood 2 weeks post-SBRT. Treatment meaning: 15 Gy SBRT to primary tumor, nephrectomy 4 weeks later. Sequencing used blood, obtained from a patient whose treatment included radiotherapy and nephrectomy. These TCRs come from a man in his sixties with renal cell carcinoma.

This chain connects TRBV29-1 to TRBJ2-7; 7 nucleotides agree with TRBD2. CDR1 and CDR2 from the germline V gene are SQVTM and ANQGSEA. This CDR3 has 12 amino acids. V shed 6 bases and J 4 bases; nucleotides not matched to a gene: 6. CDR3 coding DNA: TGCAGCGTATCCGGGACTACGTACGAGCAGTACTTC. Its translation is CSVSGTTYEQYF.

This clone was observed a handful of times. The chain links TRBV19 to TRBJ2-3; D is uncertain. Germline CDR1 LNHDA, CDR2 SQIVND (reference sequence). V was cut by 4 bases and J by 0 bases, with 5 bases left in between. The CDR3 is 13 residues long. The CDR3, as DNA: TGTGCCAGTAGTACAACTAGCACAGATACGCAGTATTTT. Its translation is CASSTTSTDTQYF.

The chain's CDR3 is CASSTLAGSSYEQYF. The CDR3 coding sequence is TGTGCCAGCAGTACATTAGCTGGGAGCTCCTACGAGCAGTACTTC. This chain connects TRBV6-6 to TRBJ2-7, with a possible D match to TRBD2 (5 bases). The CDR3 has 15 residues. The germline V and J ends were trimmed by 5 bases and 0 bases, with 14 bases remaining between them. Germline V CDR1 and CDR2: MNHNY, SVGAGI (reference sequence).

The CDR3 bases are TGTGCCAGCAGCTTAAATTACGGATCCTACGAGCAGTACTTC. It is translated as CASSLNYGSYEQYF. The V gene is TRBV7-6, the J gene TRBJ2-7; D unclear. The CDR3 length is 14 residues. Germline V lookup: CDR1 SGHVS, CDR2 FNYEAQ. Trimming shortened V by 2 bases and J by 1 base, and 9 bases separated the two germline ends.

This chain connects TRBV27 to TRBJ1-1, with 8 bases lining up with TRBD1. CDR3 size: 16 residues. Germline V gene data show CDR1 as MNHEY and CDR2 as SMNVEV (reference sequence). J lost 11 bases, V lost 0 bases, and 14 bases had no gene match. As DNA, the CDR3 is TGTGCCAGCAGTTTATCTTCCAGGACAGGGAGGATTCGCGCTTTCTTT. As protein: CASSLSSRTGRIRAFF.

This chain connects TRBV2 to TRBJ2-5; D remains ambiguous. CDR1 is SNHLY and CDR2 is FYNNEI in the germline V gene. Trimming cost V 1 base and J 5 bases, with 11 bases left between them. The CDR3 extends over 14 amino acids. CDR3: CASSEDLGRETQYF. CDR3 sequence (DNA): TGTGCCAGCAGTGAAGATCTGGGCCGGGAGACCCAGTACTTC. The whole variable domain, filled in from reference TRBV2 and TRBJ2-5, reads EPEVTQTPSHQVTQMGQEVILRCVPISNHLYFYWYRQILGQKVEFLVSFYNNEISEKSEIFDDQFSVERPDGSNFTLKIRSTKLEDSAMYFCASSEDLGRETQYFGPGTRLLVL.

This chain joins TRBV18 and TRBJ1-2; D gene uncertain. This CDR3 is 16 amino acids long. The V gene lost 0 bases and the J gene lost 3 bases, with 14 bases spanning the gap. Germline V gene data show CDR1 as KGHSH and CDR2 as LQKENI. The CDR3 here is CASSPPVPRSDYGYTF. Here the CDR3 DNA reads TGTGCCAGCTCACCACCGGTCCCCAGGTCGGACTATGGCTACACCTTC.

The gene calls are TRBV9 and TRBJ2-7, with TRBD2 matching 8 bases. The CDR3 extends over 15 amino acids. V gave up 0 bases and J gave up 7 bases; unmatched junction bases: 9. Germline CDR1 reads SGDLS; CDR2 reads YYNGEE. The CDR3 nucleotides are TGTGCCAGCAGCGTAGAGGGAGCGGGAGTCGATGAGCAGTACTTC. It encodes CASSVEGAGVDEQYF.

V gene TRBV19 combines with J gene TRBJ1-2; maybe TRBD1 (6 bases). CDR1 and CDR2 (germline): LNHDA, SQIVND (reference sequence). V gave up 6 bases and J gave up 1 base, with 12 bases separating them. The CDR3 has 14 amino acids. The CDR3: CASRKGGDNYGYTF. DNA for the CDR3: TGTGCCAGTAGAAAGGGGGGGGATAACTATGGCTACACCTTC.

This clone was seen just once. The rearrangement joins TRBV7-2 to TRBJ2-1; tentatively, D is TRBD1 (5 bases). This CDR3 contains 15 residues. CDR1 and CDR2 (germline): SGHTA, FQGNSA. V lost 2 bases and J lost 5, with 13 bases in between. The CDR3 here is CASSLSWGRDNEQFF. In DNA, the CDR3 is TGTGCCAGCAGCTTAAGCTGGGGCCGGGACAATGAGCAGTTCTTC.

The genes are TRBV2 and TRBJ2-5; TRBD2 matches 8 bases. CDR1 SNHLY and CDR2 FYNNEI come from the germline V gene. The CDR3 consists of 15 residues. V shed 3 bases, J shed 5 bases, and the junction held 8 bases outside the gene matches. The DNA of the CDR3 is TGTGCCAGCAGTGATAGCCCAGCGGGAGCGGAGACCCAGTACTTC. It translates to CASSDSPAGAETQYF.

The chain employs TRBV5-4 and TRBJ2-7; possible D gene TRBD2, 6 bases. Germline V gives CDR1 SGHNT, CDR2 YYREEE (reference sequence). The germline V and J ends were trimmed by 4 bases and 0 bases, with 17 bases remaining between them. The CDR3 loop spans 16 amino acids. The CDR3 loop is CASSPGGGVSSYEQYF. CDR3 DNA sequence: TGTGCCAGCAGCCCCGGGGGAGGAGTAAGCTCCTACGAGCAGTACTTC.